This TCR beta chain was identified during a study of T-cell reconstitution after alpha-beta-depleted transplantation in children (TCRdb year 2016). Some background on the complete study: The study quantitatively tracked T-cell immune reconstitution after TCRalphabeta/CD19-depleted allogeneic hematopoietic cell transplantation in children using TCR repertoire profiling.

Details on this clonotype: The antigen this receptor binds is unknown. No base quality values were provided; no much bigger clone lies one nucleotide off.

The method behind the library was PCR. Data came from an Illumina HiSeq 2500. Molecular barcoding was employed in the preparation of TCR libraries, with unique molecular identifiers being used to normalize TCRbeta repertoire quantification. Using fastp trimming at Q25 and MiXCR clonotype assembly, TCRdb reanalyzed the public sequencing data and kept in-frame beta chains. A single entry per CDR3 protein holds the most common genes and DNA from its merged rows. The sample profile shows approximately 400,000 distinct CDR3 sequences; 9.5% to 13% of them were found once. The ten top clones hold roughly 5% of the sample. This sample comprised PBMCs from the stem cell graft donor, obtained from the stem cell graft. The TCR was taken from a human donor who donated a stem cell graft to a child with acute myeloid leukemia.

The CDR3 has the sequence CASLLAGGSSSYNEQFF. The DNA reads as follows: TGTGCCAGCCTACTAGCGGGAGGGTCGAGCTCCTACAATGAGCAGTTCTTC. The chain is encoded by TRBV2 joined to TRBJ2-1; TRBD2 fits 13 bases in the junction. CDR1 and CDR2 (SNHLY, FYNNEI) derive from the germline V gene. The CDR3 spans 17 residues, from the cysteine through the phenylalanine. Solely the CDR3 DNA is kept, with 51 bases framed from the first base. Germline trimming: 8 bases from V, 0 bases from J; junction bases outside gene matches: 7.